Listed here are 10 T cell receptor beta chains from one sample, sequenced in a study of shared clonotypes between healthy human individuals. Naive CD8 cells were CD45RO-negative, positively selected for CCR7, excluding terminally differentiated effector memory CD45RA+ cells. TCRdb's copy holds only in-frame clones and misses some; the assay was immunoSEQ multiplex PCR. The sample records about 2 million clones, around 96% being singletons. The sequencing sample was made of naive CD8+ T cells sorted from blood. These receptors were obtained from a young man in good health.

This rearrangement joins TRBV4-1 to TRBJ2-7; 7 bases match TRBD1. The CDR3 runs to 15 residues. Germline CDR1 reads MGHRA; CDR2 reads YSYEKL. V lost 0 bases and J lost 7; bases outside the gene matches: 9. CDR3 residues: CASSQEGDRIWEQYF. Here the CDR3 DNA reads TGCGCCAGCAGCCAAGAGGGGGACAGAATCTGGGAGCAGTACTTC.

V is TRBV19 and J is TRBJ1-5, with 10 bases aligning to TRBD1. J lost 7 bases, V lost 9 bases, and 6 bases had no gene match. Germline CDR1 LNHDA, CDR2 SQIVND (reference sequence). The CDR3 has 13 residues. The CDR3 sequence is CASEDRGIQPQHF. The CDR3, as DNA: TGTGCCAGCGAGGACAGGGGGATCCAGCCCCAGCATTTT.

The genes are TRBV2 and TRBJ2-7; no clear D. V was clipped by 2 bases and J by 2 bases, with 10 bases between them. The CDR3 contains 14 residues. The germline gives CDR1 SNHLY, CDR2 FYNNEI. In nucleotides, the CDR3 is TGTGCCAGCAGTGAACGTCACTCCGCCTACGAGCAGTACTTC. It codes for CASSERHSAYEQYF.

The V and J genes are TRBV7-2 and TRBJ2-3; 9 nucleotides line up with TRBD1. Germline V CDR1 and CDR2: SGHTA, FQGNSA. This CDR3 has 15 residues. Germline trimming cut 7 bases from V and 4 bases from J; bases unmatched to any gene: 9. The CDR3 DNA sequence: TGTGCCAGCATGCTGTGGGACAGGGCCGCAGATACGCAGTATTTT. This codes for CASMLWDRAADTQYF.

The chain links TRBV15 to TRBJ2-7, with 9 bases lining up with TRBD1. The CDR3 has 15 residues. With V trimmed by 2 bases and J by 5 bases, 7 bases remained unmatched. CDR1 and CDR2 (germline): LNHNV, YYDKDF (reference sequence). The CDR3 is CATSRWAGTGNEQYF. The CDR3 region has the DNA TGTGCCACCAGCAGATGGGCCGGGACAGGGAACGAGCAGTACTTC.

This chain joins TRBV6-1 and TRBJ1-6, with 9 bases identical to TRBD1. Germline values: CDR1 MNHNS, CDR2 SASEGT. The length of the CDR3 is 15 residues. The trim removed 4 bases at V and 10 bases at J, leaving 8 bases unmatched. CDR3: CASSADPGQGSPLHF. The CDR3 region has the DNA TGTGCCAGCAGTGCTGACCCGGGACAGGGCTCACCCCTCCACTTT.

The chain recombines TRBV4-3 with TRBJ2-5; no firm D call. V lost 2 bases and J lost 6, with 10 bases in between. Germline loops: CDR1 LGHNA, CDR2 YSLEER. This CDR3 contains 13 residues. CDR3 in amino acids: CASSQRLRQTQYF. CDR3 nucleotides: TGCGCCAGCAGCCAACGATTGAGACAGACCCAGTACTTC.

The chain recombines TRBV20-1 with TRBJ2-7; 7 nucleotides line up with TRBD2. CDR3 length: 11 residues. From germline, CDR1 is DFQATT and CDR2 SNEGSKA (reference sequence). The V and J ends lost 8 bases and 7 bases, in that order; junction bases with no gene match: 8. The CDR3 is CSLDGEGEQYF. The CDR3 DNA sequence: TGCAGTCTCGACGGGGAGGGGGAGCAGTACTTC.

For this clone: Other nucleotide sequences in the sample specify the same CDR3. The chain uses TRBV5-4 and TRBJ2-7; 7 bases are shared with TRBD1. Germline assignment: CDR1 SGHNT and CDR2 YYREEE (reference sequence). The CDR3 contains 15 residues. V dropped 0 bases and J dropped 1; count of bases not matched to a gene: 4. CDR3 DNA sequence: TGTGCCAGCAGCTTGGGACAGGGTTCTTCCTACGAGCAGTACTTC. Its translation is CASSLGQGSSYEQYF.

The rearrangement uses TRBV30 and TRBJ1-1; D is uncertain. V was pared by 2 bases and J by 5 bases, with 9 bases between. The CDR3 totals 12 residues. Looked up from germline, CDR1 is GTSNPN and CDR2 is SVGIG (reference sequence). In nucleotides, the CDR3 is TGTGCCTGGAGTCCCGTCCATACTGAAGCTTTCTTT. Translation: CAWSPVHTEAFF. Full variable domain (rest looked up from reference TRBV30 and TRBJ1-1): SQTIHQWPATLVQPVGSPLSLECTVEGTSNPNLYWYRQAAGRGLQLLFYSVGIGQISSEVPQNLSASRPQDRQFILSSKKLLLSDSGFYLCAWSPVHTEAFFGQGTRLTVV.